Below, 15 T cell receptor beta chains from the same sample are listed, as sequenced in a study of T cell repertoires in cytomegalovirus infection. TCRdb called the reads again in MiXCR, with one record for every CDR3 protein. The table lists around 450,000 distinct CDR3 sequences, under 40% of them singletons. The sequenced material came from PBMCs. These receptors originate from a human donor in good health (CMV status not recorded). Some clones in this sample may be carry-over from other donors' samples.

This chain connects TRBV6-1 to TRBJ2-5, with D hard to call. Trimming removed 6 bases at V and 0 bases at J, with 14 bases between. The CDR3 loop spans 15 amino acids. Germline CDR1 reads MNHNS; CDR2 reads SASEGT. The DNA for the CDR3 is TGTGCCAGCAGAAAGACGACGGAGTACCAAGAGACCCAGTACTTC. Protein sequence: CASRKTTEYQETQYF.

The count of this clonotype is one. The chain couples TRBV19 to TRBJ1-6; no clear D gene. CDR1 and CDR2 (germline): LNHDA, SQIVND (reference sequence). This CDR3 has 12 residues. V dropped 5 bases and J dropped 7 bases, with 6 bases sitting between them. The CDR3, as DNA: TGTGCCAGTAGTGAAGACAATTCACCCCTCCACTTT. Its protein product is CASSEDNSPLHF.

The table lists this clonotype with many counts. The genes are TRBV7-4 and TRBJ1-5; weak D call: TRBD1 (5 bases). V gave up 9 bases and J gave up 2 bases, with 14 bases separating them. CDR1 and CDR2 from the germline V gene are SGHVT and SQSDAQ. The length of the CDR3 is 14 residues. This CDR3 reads CARRPWGGNQPQHF. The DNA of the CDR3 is TGTGCCAGGAGGCCCTGGGGGGGCAATCAGCCCCAGCATTTT.

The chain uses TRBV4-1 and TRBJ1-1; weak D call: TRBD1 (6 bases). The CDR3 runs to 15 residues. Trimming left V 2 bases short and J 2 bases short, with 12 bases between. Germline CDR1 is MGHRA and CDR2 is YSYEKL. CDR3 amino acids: CASSQLDSSNTEAFF. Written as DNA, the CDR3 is TGCGCCAGCAGCCAACTGGACAGTTCTAACACTGAAGCTTTCTTT.

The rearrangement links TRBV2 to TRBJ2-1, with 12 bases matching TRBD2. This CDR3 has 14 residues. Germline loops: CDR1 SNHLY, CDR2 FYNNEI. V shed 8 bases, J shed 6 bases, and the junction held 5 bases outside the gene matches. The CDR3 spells CASLLAGGPNEQFF. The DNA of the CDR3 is TGTGCCAGCCTTCTAGCGGGGGGGCCCAATGAGCAGTTCTTC. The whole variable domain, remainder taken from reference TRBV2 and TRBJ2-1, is EPEVTQTPSHQVTQMGQEVILRCVPISNHLYFYWYRQILGQKVEFLVSFYNNEISEKSEIFDDQFSVERPDGSNFTLKIRSTKLEDSAMYFCASLLAGGPNEQFFGPGTRLTVL.

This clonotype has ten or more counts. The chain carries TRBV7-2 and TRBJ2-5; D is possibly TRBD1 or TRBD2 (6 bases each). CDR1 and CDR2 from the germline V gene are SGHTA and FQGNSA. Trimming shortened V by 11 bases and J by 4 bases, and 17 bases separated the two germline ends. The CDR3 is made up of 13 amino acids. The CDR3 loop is CASRGGNGETQYF. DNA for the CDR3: TGTGCCTCCAGAGGGGGGAACGGAGAGACCCAGTACTTC.

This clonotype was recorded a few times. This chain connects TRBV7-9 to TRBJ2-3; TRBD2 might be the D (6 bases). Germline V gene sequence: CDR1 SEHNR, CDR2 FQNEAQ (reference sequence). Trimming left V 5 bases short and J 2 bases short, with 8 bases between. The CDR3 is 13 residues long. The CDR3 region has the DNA TGTGCCAGCAGCCGGACTACCACAGATACGCAGTATTTT. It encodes CASSRTTTDTQYF.

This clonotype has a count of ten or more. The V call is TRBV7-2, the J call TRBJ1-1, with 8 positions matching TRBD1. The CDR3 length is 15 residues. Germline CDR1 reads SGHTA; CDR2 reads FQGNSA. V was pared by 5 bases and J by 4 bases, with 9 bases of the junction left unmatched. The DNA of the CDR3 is TGTGCCAGCAGCGCAGGACAGGGAGGGAGCACTGAAGCTTTCTTT. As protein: CASSAGQGGSTEAFF.

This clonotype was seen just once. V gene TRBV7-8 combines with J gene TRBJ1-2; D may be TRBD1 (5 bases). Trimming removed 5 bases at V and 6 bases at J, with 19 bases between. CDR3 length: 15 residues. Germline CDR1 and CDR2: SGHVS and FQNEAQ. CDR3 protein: CASSPREGHGDGYTF. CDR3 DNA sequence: TGTGCCAGCAGCCCGAGAGAGGGGCATGGAGATGGCTACACCTTC.

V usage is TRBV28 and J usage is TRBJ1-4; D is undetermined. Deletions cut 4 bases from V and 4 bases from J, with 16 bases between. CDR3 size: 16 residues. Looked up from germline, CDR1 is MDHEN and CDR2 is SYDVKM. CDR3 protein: CASSSLLVILNEKLFF. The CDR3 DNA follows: TGTGCCAGCAGTTCCCTACTCGTGATTCTTAATGAAAAACTGTTTTTT.

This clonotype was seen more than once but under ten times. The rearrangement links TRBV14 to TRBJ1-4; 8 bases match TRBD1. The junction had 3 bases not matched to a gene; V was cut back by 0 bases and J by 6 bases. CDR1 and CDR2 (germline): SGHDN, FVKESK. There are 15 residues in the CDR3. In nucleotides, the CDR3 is TGTGCCAGCAGCCAAGAGGGACAGGCTGATGAAAAACTGTTTTTT. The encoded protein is CASSQEGQADEKLFF.

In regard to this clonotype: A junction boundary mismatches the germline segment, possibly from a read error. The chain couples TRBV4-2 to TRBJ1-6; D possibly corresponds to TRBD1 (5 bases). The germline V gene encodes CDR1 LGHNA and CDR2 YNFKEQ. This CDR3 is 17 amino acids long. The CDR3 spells CASSQSGGRTLNSPLRF. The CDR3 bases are TGTGCCAGCAGCCAAAGTGGGGGAAGGACCCTTAATTCACCCCTCCGCTTT.

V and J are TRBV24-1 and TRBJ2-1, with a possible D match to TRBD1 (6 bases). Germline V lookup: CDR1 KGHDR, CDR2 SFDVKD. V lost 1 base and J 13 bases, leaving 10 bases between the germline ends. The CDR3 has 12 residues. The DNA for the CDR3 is TGTGCCACCAGTGATTTTGGGGGCCTCCAGTTCTTC. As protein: CATSDFGGLQFF.

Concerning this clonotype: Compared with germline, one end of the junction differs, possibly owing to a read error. CDR3 residues: CDSRPPGTHTDYNEQFF. CDR3 DNA sequence: TGTGACAGCAGGCCCCCCGGGACCCACACTGACTACAATGAGCAGTTCTTC. The chain has TRBV7-6 and TRBJ2-1, with D perhaps assigned TRBD1 or TRBD2 (5 bases each). The germline CDR1 and CDR2 sequences are SGHVS and FNYEAQ. This CDR3 has 17 amino acids.

This chain's CDR3 is CASSQDGRGRGEYGYTF. As DNA, the CDR3 is TGCGCCAGCAGCCAAGATGGCAGGGGAAGGGGGGAATATGGCTACACCTTC. J is TRBJ1-2 and V is TRBV4-3; the D gene is possibly TRBD1 (6 bases). The length of the CDR3 is 17 residues. V shed 0 bases and J shed 5 bases, with 19 bases lying between them. CDR1 and CDR2 (germline): LGHNA, YSLEER.